The clone carrying this T cell receptor beta chain was counted a few times. Its antigen is currently unknown. CDR1 MNHEY and CDR2 SMNVEV come from the germline V gene (reference sequence). Trimming shortened V by 4 bases and J by 5 bases, and 18 bases separated the two germline ends. The CDR3 spans 16 residues. The record originates from a study of T cells in localized non-small cell lung cancer. Whole-study results and caveats: Adjacent uninvolved lung tissue had the highest T cell clonality, exceeding tumor. An association was observed between higher blood T cell density and longer overall survival. Appearances in adjacent lung were noted for a median 57 of the top 100 tumor clones. Sequencing covered just one tumor region, so heterogeneity cannot be ruled out.

Sequenced by immunoSEQ multiplex PCR; TCRdb stores in-frame clones only, minus some. The sample yields about 2,600 clones, 24% seen once. The gene calls are TRBV27 and TRBJ2-1; weak D call: TRBD2 (5 bases). This receptor was taken from a woman aged 40-75 years with stage I lung adenocarcinoma. The sequencing here drew on lung tumor tissue, taken before any cancer treatment. The CDR3 region is CASSSPSGERNNEQFF. Here the CDR3 DNA reads TGTGCCAGCAGTTCCCCAAGCGGCGAAAGGAACAATGAGCAGTTCTTC.